These 12 T cell receptor beta chains came from one sample sequenced in a study of CD8+CD57+ T cells in acquired aplastic anemia. TCR beta VDJ and CDR3 profiling used genomic DNA as template. TCRdb reprocessed the reads via MiXCR and lists one record per CDR3 protein. Among 350,000 to 450,000 distinct CDR3 sequences listed, 60% to 80% were seen once. The sample comprised sorted CD4+, CD8+, or CD8+CD57+ T cells (not recorded which) from PBMCs. The receptors were sampled from a human donor in good health, serving as a control.

The chain's CDR3 is CASSASATQYF. In nucleotides, the CDR3 is TGTGCCAGCAGCGCGTCGGCGACCCAGTACTTC. The rearrangement joins TRBV7-9 to TRBJ2-5; D is undetermined. The CDR3 spans 11 residues. Germline V CDR1 and CDR2: SEHNR, FQNEAQ (reference sequence). With 5 bases removed from V and 7 bases from J, the gap between germline ends came to 8 bases.

Comments on this clonotype: The junction shows a germline mismatch at one end, possibly a read error. J is TRBJ1-6 and V is TRBV2, with D unclear. This CDR3 contains 13 residues. Germline V CDR1 and CDR2: SNHLY, FYNNEI. The CDR3 nucleotides read TGTGCCAGCTCTGCGCGTGCAGGCTGGGCCCTGCTCTTT. It translates to CASSARAGWALLF. Full variable domain (outside the CDR3, taken from reference TRBV2 and TRBJ1-6): EPEVTQTPSHQVTQMGQEVILRCVPISNHLYFYWYRQILGQKVEFLVSFYNNEISEKSEIFDDQFSVERPDGSNFTLKIRSTKLEDSAMYFCASSARAGWALLFGNGTRLTVT.

This chain links TRBV5-8 with TRBJ1-2; 8 positions agree with TRBD1. Germline CDR1 and CDR2: SGHTS and YDEGEE. After removal of 3 bases from V and 8 bases from J, the junction contained 9 bases not matched to a gene. CDR3 length equals 14 residues. This chain's CDR3 is CASSSGQDYEGYTF. Here the CDR3 DNA reads TGTGCCAGCAGCTCGGGACAGGACTATGAAGGCTACACCTTC.

About this clonotype: The junction shows a germline mismatch at one end, possibly a read error. V gene TRBV7-2 combines with J gene TRBJ2-7; D might be TRBD1 or TRBD2, each matching 6 bases. Germline assignment: CDR1 SGHTA and CDR2 FQGNSA. The CDR3 has 13 amino acids. CDR3 sequence: CASSLEGGDTESF. CDR3 nucleotide sequence: TGTGCCAGCAGCTTAGAGGGGGGAGACACTGAATCTTTC.

This clonotype was picked up one time. V is TRBV9 and J is TRBJ1-5; possible D gene TRBD1, 5 bases. The germline V gene has CDR1 SGDLS and CDR2 YYNGEE. V was pared by 4 bases and J by 13 bases, with 24 bases between. The CDR3 extends over 15 amino acids. The CDR3 loop reads CASSSGTGDNEKQHF. In DNA, the CDR3 is TGTGCCAGCAGCAGCGGGACGGGGGATAATGAAAAACAGCATTTT.

With regard to this clonotype: Compared with germline, one end of the junction differs, possibly owing to a read error. The V gene is TRBV9, the J gene TRBJ1-3; weak D call: TRBD1 (5 bases). The CDR3 runs 14 residues. CDR1 is SGDLS and CDR2 is YYNGEE in the germline V gene. CDR3 amino acids: CASSVVTGWKHQNF. CDR3 nucleotides: TGTGCCAGCAGCGTAGTTACAGGCTGGAAACACCAAAATTTT.

The rearrangement links TRBV7-2 to TRBJ2-7; 9 bases fit TRBD1. Per the germline V gene, CDR1 is SGHTA and CDR2 is FQGNSA. Germline trimming cut 5 bases from V and 5 bases from J; bases unmatched to any gene: 7. The CDR3 totals 14 residues. This CDR3 reads CASSRTGTGNEQYF. In DNA, the CDR3 is TGTGCCAGCAGCCGAACCGGGACAGGGAACGAGCAGTACTTC.

The V and J genes are TRBV6-4 and TRBJ1-1, with TRBD1 as a possible D gene (6 bases). With 2 bases removed from V and 3 bases from J, the gap between germline ends came to 10 bases. This CDR3 spans 14 amino acids. Germline assignment: CDR1 MRHNA and CDR2 SNTAGT. The CDR3 sequence: CASSDGDTHTEAFF. The CDR3 nucleotides read TGTGCCAGCAGTGACGGGGACACCCACACTGAAGCTTTCTTT.

Comment on this clonotype: A junction boundary mismatches the germline segment, possibly from a read error. The chain recombines TRBV9 with TRBJ1-6; TRBD1 is a possible D gene (5 bases). The CDR3 is 14 amino acids. Germline loops: CDR1 SGDLS, CDR2 YYNGEE. The CDR3 loop reads CASSVVPGGAQLYF. Here the CDR3 DNA reads TGTGCCAGCAGCGTAGTTCCTGGAGGGGCACAACTGTACTTT.

A few counts support this clonotype. The V and J genes are TRBV25-1 and TRBJ1-4; D possibly corresponds to TRBD1 (5 bases). Trimming cost V 6 bases and J 3 bases, with 17 bases left between them. The CDR3 contains 16 residues. CDR1 is MGHDK, CDR2 SYGVNS, per germline. CDR3 nucleotide sequence: TGTGCCAGCAGGAATACTAGGGGTTCAGCTAATGAAAAACTGTTTTTT. Protein: CASRNTRGSANEKLFF.

This clonotype was observed a handful of times. J is TRBJ2-5 and V is TRBV11-2, with TRBD2 matching over 15 bases. Germline CDR1 SGHAT, CDR2 FQNNGV. This CDR3 region has 17 residues. V lost 5 bases, J lost 10 bases, and 14 bases stayed unmatched. CDR3 DNA: TGTGCCAGCAGCCCAAGGGGACTAGCGGGGGGTTTTGGTGTCCAGTACTTC. This encodes CASSPRGLAGGFGVQYF.

The V gene is TRBV20-1, the J gene TRBJ1-2, with D maybe TRBD1 (5 bases). This CDR3 has 14 residues. The ends were cut back, 5 bases at V and 2 bases at J, with 15 bases in the middle. The germline V gene encodes CDR1 DFQATT and CDR2 SNEGSKA (reference sequence). The CDR3 DNA follows: TGCAGTGCTGACCCGGGACCGACGAACTATGGCTACACCTTC. This gives the protein CSADPGPTNYGYTF.